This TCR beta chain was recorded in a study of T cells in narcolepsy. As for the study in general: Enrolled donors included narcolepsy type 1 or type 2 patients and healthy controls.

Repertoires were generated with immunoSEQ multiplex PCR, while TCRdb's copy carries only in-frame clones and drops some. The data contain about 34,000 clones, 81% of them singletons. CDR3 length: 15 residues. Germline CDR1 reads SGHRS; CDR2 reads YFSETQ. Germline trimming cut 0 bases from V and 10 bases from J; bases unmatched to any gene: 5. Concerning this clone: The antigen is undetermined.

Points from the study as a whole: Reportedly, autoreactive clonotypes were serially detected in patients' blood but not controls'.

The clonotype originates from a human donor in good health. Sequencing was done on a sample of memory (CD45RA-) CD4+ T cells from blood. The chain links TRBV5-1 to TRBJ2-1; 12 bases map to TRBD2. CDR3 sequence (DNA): TGCGCCAGCAGCTTGGGACTAGCGGGAGTCGAAGAGCAGTTCTTC. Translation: CASSLGLAGVEEQFF. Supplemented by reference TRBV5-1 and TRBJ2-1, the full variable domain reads KAGVTQTPRYLIKTRGQQVTLSCSPISGHRSVSWYQQTPGQGLQFLFEYFSETQRNKGNFPGRFSGRQFSNSRSEMNVSTLELGDSALYLCASSLGLAGVEEQFFGPGTRLTVL.